Listed below are T cell receptor beta chains from one sample, sequenced in a study of blood T cells in healthy people across ages. MiXCR, applied by TCRdb to the 5' RACE reads, yields one record per CDR3 protein. The sample lists 1,800,000 or so distinct CDR3 sequences, about 39% occurring once. The source material was blood. The receptors were gathered from a human donor in good health. CDR3s leave out the opening cysteine and the closing phenylalanine or tryptophan. Fields, in order: J gene, V gene, CDR3 length, CDR3 protein.

TRBJ2-7,TRBV28,12,ASGGRLSGYEQY
TRBJ2-5,TRBV7-2,12,ASSSKTGRETQY
TRBJ2-5,TRBV20-1,11,SAREWGQETQY
TRBJ1-1,TRBV6-5,11,ASSYSINTEAF
TRBJ2-1,TRBV5-6,14,ASIPLGGGSYNEQF
TRBJ2-3,TRBV4-1,15,ASSQDHPAASTDTQY
TRBJ1-2,TRBV7-3,14,ASSLIGGGGNYGYT
TRBJ1-2,TRBV6-5,12,ASSYSASGYGYT
TRBJ2-5,TRBV7-8,14,ASSLLAGGRGETQY
TRBJ1-1,TRBV3-1,11,ASSHGGSTEAF
TRBJ1-5,TRBV28,14,ASTLKGATSNQPQH
TRBJ1-5,TRBV7-8,13,ASSGVEGSNQPQH
TRBJ1-5,TRBV9,14,ASSVGYGGSNQPQH
TRBJ1-2,TRBV7-2,11,ASSLMANNGYT
TRBJ2-5,TRBV29-1,13,SVEQTGTGQETQY
TRBJ2-7,TRBV28,14,ASSSRDRAISYEQY
TRBJ1-2,TRBV7-2,11,ASSFAPGGGYT
TRBJ2-7,TRBV7-9,11,ASSPGATYEQY
TRBJ2-1,TRBV7-3,19,ASSFPRGASGGDLTYNEQF
TRBJ1-5,TRBV12-3/TRBV12-4,13,ASSFRGQVYQPQH
TRBJ1-2,TRBV4-1,12,ASSAQGTAYGYT
TRBJ1-2,TRBV6-1,11,ASSLRLREGYT
TRBJ1-2,TRBV7-2,12,ASSLQGDTRGYT
TRBJ2-1,TRBV28,9,ASIAGFEQF
TRBJ1-2,TRBV10-1,11,ASNARNNYGYT
TRBJ2-5,TRBV12-3/TRBV12-4,11,ASSWTSIETQY
TRBJ1-6,TRBV12-3/TRBV12-4,14,ASSLQGGTYNSPLH
TRBJ2-7,TRBV27,14,ASSYIPGQGPYEQY
TRBJ2-1,TRBV21-1,19,ASSKGTLLAGACSDDNEQF
TRBJ1-6,TRBV5-1,11,ASSFHGNSPLH
TRBJ1-6,TRBV4-1,14,ASSQDSGQPNSSLH
TRBJ2-3,TRBV20-1,11,SASRGIEDTQY
TRBJ2-7,TRBV20-1,12,SAGGLHNYYEQY
TRBJ1-2,TRBV3-1,13,ASVGSQGGLYGYT
TRBJ1-1,TRBV20-1,14,SALGDLGWSDTEAF
TRBJ2-7,TRBV4-1,13,ASSQVDMGAYEQY
TRBJ2-1,TRBV7-2,15,ASSLGGASESQETQF
TRBJ2-5,TRBV6-1,11,AIRDTTQETQY
TRBJ1-4,TRBV4-1,16,ASSQVWDIGPTNEKLF
TRBJ1-2,TRBV29-1,11,SAEIDNNYGYT
TRBJ1-1,TRBV19,9,ASRTGGEAF
TRBJ2-1,TRBV20-1,12,SASTGTSYNEQF
TRBJ2-5,TRBV12-3/TRBV12-4,11,ASSLALEETQY
TRBJ2-3,TRBV2,12,ASSGTSGEDTQY
TRBJ1-2,TRBV5-1,11,ASRTDFNYGYT
TRBJ1-1,TRBV7-9,11,ASSLTRQAEAF
TRBJ1-4,TRBV4-3,11,ASSRKEGEKLF
TRBJ2-7,TRBV3-1,15,ASSWASATQSSYEQY
TRBJ2-3,TRBV12-3/TRBV12-4,14,ASSTGLSTSTDTQY
TRBJ2-7,TRBV6-2/TRBV6-3,11,ASSIDLPYEQY
TRBJ2-7,TRBV6-6,12,ASNGRGTDYEQY
TRBJ2-5,TRBV20-1,9,SAPGQETQY
TRBJ1-2,TRBV10-3,11,AISAKQGHGYT